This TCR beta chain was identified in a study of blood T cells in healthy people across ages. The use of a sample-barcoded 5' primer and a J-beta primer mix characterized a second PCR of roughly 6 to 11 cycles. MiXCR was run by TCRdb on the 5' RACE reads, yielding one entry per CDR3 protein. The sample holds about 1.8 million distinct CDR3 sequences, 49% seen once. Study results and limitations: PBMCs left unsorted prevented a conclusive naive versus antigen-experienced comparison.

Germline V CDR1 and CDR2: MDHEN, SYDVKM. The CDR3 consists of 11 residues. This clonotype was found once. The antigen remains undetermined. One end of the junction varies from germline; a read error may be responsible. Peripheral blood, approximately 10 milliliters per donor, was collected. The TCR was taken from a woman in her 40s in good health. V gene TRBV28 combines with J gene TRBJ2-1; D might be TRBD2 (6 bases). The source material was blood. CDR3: CASSLGGEKFF. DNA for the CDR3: TGTGCCAGCAGTTTGGGGGGTGAGAAGTTCTTC.